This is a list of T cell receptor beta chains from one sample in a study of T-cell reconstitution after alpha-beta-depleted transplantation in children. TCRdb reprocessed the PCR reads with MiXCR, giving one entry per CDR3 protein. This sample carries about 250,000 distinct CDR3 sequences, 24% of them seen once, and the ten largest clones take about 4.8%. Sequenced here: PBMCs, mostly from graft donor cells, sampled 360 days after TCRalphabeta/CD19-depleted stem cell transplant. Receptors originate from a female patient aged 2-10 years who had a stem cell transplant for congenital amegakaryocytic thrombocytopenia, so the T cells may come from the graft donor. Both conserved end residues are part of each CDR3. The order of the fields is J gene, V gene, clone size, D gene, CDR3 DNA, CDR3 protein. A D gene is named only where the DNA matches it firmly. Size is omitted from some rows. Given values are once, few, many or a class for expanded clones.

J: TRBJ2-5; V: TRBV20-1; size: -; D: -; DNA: TGCAGTGCTAGCGTGATCTGGGGGCAGGAGACCCAGTACTTC; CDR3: CSASVIWGQETQYF
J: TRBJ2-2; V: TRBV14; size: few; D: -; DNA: TGTGCCAGCAGCCAGAACCTAGCGTCGGTCTCCGGGGAGCTGTTTTTT; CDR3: CASSQNLASVSGELFF
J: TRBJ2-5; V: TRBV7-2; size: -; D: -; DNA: TGTGCCAGCGGGCCGATGTACCAAGAGACCCAGTACTTC; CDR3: CASGPMYQETQYF
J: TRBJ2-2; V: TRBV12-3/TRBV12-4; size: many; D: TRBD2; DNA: TGTGCCAGCAGTTTCGCGGCGGGGGGCTCCGGGGAGCTGTTTTTT; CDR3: CASSFAAGGSGELFF
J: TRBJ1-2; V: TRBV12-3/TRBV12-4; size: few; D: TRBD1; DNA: TGTGCCAGCAGTTTAGGGGCAGGGGGTCCCTATGGCTACACCTTC; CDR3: CASSLGAGGPYGYTF
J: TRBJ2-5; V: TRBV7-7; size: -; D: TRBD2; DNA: TGTGCCAGCAGCCGGGGACTAGCGGGATCCCAAGAGACCCAGTACTTC; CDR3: CASSRGLAGSQETQYF
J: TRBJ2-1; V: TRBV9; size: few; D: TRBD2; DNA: TGTGCCAGCAGCATCCAGACTAGCGGGGGAGTGGGAAGCTCCTACAATGAGCAGTTCTTC; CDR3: CASSIQTSGGVGSSYNEQFF
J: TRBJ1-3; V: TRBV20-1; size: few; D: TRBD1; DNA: TGCAGTGCTAGAGCGACAGGGCCCTTCTCTGGAAACACCATATATTTT; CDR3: CSARATGPFSGNTIYF
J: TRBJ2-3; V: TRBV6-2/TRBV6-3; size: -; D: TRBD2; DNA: TGTGCCAGCAGTTACGGGGTCTTAGCGGGAGGGAATGCTAGCACAGATACGCAGTATTTT; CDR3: CASSYGVLAGGNASTDTQYF
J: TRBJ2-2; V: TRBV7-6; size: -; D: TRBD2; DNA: TGTGCCAGCAGCTCTAGCGGGGGGGACACCGGGGAGCTGTTTTTT; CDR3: CASSSSGGDTGELFF
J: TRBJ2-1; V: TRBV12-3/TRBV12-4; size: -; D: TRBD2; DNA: TGTGCCAGCAGTGAGGGAGCGGGGGGGATTAATGAGCAGTTCTTC; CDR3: CASSEGAGGINEQFF
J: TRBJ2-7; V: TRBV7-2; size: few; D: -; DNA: TGTGCCAGCAGCTTCAGGGTCAGGCAGTACTTC; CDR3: CASSFRVRQYF
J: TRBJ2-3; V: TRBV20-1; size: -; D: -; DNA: TGCAGTGCTAGAGACTTGAGCACAGATACGCAGTATTTT; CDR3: CSARDLSTDTQYF
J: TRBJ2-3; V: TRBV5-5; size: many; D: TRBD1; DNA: TGTGCCAGCAGCTCCTCGGGACAGGGGACGGATACGCAGTATTTT; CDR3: CASSSSGQGTDTQYF
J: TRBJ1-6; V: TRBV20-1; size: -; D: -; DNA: TGCAGTGCTAAGTGGAGGGTGGATTCACCCCTCCACTTT; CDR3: CSAKWRVDSPLHF
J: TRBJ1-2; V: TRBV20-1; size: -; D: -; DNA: TGCAGTGCTAGAGACTCCCGGAGGGGGAACTATGGCTACACCTTC; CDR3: CSARDSRRGNYGYTF
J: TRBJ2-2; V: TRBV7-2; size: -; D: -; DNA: TGTGCCAGCAGCTTCTCCGTAAGAGCCGGGGAGCTGTTTTTT; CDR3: CASSFSVRAGELFF
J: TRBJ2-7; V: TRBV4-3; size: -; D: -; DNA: TGCGCCAGCAGCCAAGATTCGGCGTACGGGGTCTACGAGCAGTACTTC; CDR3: CASSQDSAYGVYEQYF
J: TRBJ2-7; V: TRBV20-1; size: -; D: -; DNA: TGCAGTGCCGGGACATCCTACGAGCAGTACTTC; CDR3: CSAGTSYEQYF
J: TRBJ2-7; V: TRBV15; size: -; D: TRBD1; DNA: TGTGCCACCAGCAGAGGAGGACAGGGGCTCTACGAGCAGTACTTC; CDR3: CATSRGGQGLYEQYF
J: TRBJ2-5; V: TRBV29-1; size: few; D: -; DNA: TGCAGCCCCCTCCACCAAGAGACCCAGTACTTC; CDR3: CSPLHQETQYF
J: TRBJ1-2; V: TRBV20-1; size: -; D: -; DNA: TGCAGTGCTGGAAGGGAGGGAAGCGCTAACTATGGCTACACCTTC; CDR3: CSAGREGSANYGYTF
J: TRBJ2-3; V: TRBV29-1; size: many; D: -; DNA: TGCAGCGCCGTCGTCCCTAGCACAGATACGCAGTATTTT; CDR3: CSAVVPSTDTQYF
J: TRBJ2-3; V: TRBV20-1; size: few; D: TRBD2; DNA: TGCAGTGCTAGAGAGGGGACTAGGGGAACAGATACGCAGTATTTT; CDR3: CSAREGTRGTDTQYF
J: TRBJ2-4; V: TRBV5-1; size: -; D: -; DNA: TGCGCCAGCAGCTTGTGGGCGGAGAACATTCAGTACTTC; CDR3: CASSLWAENIQYF
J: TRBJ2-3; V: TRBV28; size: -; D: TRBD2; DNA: TGTGCCAGCAGTTTCCCTAGCGGGGGTCCGCAGTATTTT; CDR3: CASSFPSGGPQYF
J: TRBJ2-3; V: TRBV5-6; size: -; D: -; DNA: TGTGCCAGCAGCCCGACAGAAACAGATACGCAGTATTTT; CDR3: CASSPTETDTQYF
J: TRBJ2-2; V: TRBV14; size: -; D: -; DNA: TGTGCCAGCAGCCAAGTTCGGAACACCGGGGAGCTGTTTTTT; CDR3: CASSQVRNTGELFF
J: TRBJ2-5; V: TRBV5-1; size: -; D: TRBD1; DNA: TGCGCCAGCAGGGATTGGACAGGCGAGACCCAGTACTTC; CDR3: CASRDWTGETQYF
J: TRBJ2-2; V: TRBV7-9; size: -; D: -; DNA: TGTGCCAGCAGCCCAGGAGTGGGTGCCGGGGAGCTGTTTTTT; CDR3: CASSPGVGAGELFF
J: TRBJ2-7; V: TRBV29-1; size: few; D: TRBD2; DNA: TGCAGCGTTGTGGTTGGACTAGCGGGAGGCGAGCAGTACTTC; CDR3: CSVVVGLAGGEQYF
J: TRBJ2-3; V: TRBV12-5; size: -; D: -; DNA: TGTGCTAGTGCCCTGGGCTTTGCTAGCACAGATACGCAGTATTTT; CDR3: CASALGFASTDTQYF
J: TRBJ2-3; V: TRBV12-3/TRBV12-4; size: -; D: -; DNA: TGTGCCAGCAGTTTAGCGGGTCATAGCGGCGCAGATACGCAGTATTTT; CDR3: CASSLAGHSGADTQYF
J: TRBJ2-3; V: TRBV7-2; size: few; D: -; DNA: TGTGCCAGCAGCCACGGCGCTCCTCTTCGGTATTTT; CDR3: CASSHGAPLRYF
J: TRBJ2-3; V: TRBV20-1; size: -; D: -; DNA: TGCAGTGCACCCCGACTAGGGACCGATACGCAGTATTTT; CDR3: CSAPRLGTDTQYF
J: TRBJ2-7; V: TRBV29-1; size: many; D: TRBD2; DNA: TGCAGCGGTAGAGCGGGAGGGCCTAGGTACGAGCAGTACTTC; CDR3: CSGRAGGPRYEQYF
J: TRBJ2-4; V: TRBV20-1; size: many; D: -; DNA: TGCAGTGCTCCGCCTTTGGGGGGCCTTACCCAAAACATTCAGTACTTC; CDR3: CSAPPLGGLTQNIQYF
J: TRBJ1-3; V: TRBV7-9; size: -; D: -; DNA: TGTGCCAGCAGCCCAGTGAGCACCATATATTTT; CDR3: CASSPVSTIYF
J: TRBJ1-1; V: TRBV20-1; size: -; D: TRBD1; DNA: TGCAGTGCTACACTGGACAGGGTCACTGAAGCTTTCTTT; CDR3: CSATLDRVTEAFF
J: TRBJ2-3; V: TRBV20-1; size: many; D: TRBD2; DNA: TGCAGTGCTAGAGTTGACGGTGTGACTAGCGGGAGGGAGACAGATACGCAGTATTTT; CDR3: CSARVDGVTSGRETDTQYF
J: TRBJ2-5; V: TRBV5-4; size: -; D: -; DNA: TGTGCCAGCAGCTTGGTTAGACCAGGGCTCCAAGAGACCCAGTACTTC; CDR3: CASSLVRPGLQETQYF
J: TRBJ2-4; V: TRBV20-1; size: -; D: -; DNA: TGCAGTGCGAAAGGCAGGGGTCCACTTATAGCCAAAAACATTCAGTACTTC; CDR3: CSAKGRGPLIAKNIQYF
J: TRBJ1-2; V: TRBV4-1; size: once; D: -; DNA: TGCGCCAGCAGCCAAGTCACTCCGATCAGCTATCCGTATGGCTACACCTTC; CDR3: CASSQVTPISYPYGYTF
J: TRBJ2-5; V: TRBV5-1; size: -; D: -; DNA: TGCGCCAGCAGCTTAATGTCCCACCAAGAGACCCAGTACTTC; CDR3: CASSLMSHQETQYF
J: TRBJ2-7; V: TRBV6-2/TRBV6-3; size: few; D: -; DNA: TGTGCCAGCAGCCGGGACTCAACCTCCTACGAGCAGTACTTC; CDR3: CASSRDSTSYEQYF
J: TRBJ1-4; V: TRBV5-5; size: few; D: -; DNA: TGTGCCAGCAGTTTGATTGGAATTAATGAAAAACTGTTTTTT; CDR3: CASSLIGINEKLFF
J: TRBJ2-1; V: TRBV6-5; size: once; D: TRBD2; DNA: TGTGCCAGCAGTTCCATGGCGGGAGGTACCTACAATGAGCAGTTCTTC; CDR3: CASSSMAGGTYNEQFF
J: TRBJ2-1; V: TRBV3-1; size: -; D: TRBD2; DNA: TGTGCCAGCAGCCGAGCTAGCGGGAACTACAATGAGCAGTTCTTC; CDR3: CASSRASGNYNEQFF
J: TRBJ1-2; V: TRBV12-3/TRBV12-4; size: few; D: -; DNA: TGTGCCAGCACTCATCAGAATAACTATGGCTACACCTTC; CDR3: CASTHQNNYGYTF
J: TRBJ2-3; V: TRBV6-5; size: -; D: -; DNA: TGTGCCAGCAGTTACGGGTTTACCACAGATACGCAGTATTTT; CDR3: CASSYGFTTDTQYF
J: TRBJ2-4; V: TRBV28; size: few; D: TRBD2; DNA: TGTGCCAGCAGTTTATTCCCCTCTAGCGGGAGGCTAGCCAAAAACATTCAGTACTTC; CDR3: CASSLFPSSGRLAKNIQYF
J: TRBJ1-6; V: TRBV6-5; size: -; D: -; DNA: TGTGCCAGCAGTTATCGGGCCCCGCTACTAACATATAATTCACCCCTCCACTTT; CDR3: CASSYRAPLLTYNSPLHF
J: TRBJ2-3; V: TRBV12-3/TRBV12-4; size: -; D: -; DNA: TGTGCCAGCAGTTTAAGAGGGTTGGGGCAGTATTTT; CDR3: CASSLRGLGQYF
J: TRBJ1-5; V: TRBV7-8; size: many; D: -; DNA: TGTGCCAGCAGCTTAGGTCACGGGTTGGGGTCCGCCAATCAGCCCCAGCATTTT; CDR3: CASSLGHGLGSANQPQHF
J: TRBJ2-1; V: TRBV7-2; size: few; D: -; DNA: TGTGCCAGCACGGCCTACAATGAGCAGTTCTTC; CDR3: CASTAYNEQFF
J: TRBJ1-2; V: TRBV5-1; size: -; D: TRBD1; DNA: TGCGCCAGCAGCCCGGGGGACAGGCCCACTAACTATGGCTACACCTTC; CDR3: CASSPGDRPTNYGYTF
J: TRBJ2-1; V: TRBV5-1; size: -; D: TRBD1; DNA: TGCGCCAGCAGCTTGGGGACAGGGTTACACAATGAGCAGTTCTTC; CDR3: CASSLGTGLHNEQFF
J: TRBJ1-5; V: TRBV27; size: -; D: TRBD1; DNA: TGTGCCAGCAGGAGCGGGACAGGGGTGGTTCAGCCCCAGCATTTT; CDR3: CASRSGTGVVQPQHF
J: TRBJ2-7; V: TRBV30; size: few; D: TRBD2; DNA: TGTGCCTGGAGTGCGGGACTAGCGGGAGTCGACGAGCAGTACTTC; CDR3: CAWSAGLAGVDEQYF
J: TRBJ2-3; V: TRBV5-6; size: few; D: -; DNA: TGTGCCAGCAGCTTTCCGGGGGGCGCTACGCAGTATTTT; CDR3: CASSFPGGATQYF